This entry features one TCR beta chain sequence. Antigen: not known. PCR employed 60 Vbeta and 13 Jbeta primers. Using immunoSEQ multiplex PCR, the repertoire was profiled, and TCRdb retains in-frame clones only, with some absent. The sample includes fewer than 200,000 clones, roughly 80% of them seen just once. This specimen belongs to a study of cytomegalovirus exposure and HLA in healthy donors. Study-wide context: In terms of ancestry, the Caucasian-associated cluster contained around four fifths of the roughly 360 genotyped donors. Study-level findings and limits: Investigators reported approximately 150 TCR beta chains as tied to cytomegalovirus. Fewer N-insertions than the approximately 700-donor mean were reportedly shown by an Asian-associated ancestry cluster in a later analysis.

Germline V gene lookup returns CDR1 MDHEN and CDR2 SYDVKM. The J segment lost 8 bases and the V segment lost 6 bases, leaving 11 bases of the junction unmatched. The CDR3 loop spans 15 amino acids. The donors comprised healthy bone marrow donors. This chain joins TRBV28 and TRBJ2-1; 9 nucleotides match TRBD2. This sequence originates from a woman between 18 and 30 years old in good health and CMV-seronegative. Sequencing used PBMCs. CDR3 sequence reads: CASRYLSGSGDEQFF. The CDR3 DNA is TGTGCCAGCAGGTATCTTAGCGGGAGTGGAGATGAGCAGTTCTTC.